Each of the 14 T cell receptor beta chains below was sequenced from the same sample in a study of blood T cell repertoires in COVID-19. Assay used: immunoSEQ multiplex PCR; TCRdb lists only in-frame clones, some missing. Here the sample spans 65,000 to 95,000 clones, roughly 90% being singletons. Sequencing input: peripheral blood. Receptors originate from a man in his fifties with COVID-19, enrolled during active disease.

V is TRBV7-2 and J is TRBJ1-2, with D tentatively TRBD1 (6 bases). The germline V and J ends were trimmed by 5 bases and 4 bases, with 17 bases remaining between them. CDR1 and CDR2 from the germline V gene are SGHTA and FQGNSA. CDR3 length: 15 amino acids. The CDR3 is CASSANQGSSYGYTF. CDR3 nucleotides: TGTGCCAGCAGCGCTAATCAGGGGTCTAGCTATGGCTACACCTTC. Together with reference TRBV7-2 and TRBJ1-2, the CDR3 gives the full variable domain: GAGVSQSPSNKVTEKGKDVELRCDPISGHTALYWYRQSLGQGLEFLIYFQGNSAPDKSGLPSDRFSAERTGGSVSTLTIQRTQQEDSAVYLCASSANQGSSYGYTFGSGTRLTVV.

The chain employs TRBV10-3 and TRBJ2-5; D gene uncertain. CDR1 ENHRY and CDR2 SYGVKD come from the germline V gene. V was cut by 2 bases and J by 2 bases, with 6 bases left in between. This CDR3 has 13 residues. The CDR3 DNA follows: TGTGCCATCAGTGAGGGGCGACAAGAGACCCAGTACTTC. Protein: CAISEGRQETQYF.

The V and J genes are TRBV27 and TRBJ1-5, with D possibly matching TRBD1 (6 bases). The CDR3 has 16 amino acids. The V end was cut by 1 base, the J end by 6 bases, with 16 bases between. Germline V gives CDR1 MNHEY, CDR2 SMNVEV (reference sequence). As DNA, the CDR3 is TGTGCCAGCAGTTTATTTTCAGGGGCGAGCGGTCAGCCCCAGCATTTT. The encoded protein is CASSLFSGASGQPQHF.

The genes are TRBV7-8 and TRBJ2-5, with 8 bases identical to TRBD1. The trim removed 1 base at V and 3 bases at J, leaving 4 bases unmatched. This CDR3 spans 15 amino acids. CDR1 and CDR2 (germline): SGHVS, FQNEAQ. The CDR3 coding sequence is TGTGCCAGCAGCTTAGTGGGACAGGAAAAAGAGACCCAGTACTTC. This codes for CASSLVGQEKETQYF.

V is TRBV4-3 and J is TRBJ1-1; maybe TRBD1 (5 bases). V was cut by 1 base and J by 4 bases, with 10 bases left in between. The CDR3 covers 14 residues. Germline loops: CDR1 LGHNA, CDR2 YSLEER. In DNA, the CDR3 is TGCGCCAGCAGCCAAGCCAGACAGAGCACTGAAGCTTTCTTT. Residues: CASSQARQSTEAFF.

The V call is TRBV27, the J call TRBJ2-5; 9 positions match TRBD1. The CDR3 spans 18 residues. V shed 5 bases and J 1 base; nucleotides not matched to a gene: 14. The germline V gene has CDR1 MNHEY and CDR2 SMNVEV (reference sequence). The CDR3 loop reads CASSRTGVGVGGQETQYF. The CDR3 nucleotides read TGTGCCAGCAGTCGGACAGGGGTAGGTGTAGGTGGCCAAGAGACCCAGTACTTC.

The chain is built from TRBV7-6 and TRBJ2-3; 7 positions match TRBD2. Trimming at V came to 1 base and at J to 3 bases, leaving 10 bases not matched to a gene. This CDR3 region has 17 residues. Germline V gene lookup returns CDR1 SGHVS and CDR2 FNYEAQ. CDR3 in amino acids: CASSLGGGTPQTDTQYF. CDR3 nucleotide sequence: TGTGCCAGCAGCTTAGGGGGAGGGACCCCCCAAACAGATACGCAGTATTTT.

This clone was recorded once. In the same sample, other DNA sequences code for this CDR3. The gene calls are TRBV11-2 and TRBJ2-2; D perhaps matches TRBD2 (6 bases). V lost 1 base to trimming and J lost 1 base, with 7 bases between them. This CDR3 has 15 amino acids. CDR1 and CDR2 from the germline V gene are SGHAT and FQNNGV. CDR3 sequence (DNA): TGTGCCAGCAGCTTAGGGGGAGGGAACACCGGGGAGCTGTTTTTT. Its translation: CASSLGGGNTGELFF.

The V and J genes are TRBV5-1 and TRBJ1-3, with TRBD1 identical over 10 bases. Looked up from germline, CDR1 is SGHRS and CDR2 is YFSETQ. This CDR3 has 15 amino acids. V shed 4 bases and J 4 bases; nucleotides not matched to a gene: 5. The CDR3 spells CASSRDRGIGNTIYF. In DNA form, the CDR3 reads TGCGCCAGCAGCCGGGACAGGGGTATCGGAAACACCATATATTTT.

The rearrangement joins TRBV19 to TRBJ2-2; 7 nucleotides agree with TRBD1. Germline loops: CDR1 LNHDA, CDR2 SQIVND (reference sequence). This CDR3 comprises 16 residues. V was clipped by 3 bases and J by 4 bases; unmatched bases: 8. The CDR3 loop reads CASSIGAGGSTGELFF. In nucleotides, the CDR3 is TGTGCCAGTAGTATTGGGGCAGGGGGTAGCACCGGGGAGCTGTTTTTT.

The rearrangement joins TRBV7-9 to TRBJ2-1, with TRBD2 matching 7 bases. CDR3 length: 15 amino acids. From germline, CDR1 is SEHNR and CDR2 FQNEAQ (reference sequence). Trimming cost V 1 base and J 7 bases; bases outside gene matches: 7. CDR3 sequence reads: CASSLGPDGGNEQFF. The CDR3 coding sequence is TGTGCCAGCAGCTTAGGTCCCGACGGGGGGAATGAGCAGTTCTTC.

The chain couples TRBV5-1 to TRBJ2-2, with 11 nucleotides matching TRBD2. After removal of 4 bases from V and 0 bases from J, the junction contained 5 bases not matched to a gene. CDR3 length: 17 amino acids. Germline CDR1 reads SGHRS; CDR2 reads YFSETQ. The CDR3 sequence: CASSGGLAAANTGELFF. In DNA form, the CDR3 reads TGCGCCAGCAGCGGGGGACTAGCGGCAGCGAACACCGGGGAGCTGTTTTTT.

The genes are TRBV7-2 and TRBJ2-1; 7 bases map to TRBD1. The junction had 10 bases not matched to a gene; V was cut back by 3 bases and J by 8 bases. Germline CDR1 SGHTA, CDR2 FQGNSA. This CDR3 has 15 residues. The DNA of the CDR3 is TGTGCCAGCAGCTTTGGACAGGTGGGTTTGGATGAGCAGTTCTTC. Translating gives CASSFGQVGLDEQFF.

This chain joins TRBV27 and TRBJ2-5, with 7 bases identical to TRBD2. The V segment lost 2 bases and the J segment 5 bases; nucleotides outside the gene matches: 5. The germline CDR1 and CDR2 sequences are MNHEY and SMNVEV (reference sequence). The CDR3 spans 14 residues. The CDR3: CASSLGVGGETQYF. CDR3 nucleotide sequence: TGTGCCAGCAGTTTAGGGGTCGGGGGGGAGACCCAGTACTTC.